This TCR beta chain was recorded in a study of vaccination effects on CD4 cells after COVID-19. Study background: Post-vaccine sampling occurred a median 72 days after the second dose.

The ViraFEST assay expanded antigen-specific CD4+ T cells with viral peptide pools before sequencing. Scientists isolated CD4+ T cells after an approximately 9-day culture period ended. Either the BNT162b2 or mRNA-1273 vaccine was given to participants in two doses. Wells containing approximately 2 million PBMC each were cultured with approximately 9.7 IU/ml IL-2 and about 10 ug/ml peptides. The ends were cut back, 6 bases at V and 5 bases at J, with 18 bases in the middle. Per germline, CDR1 SGHTA and CDR2 FQGNSA. The CDR3 is 15 amino acids. A single count supports this clone. Its antigen is currently unknown. The data were produced by immunoSEQ multiplex PCR, yet TCRdb's version contains in-frame clones alone and is incomplete. Of about 22,000 clones listed, approximately 70% are singletons.

V gene TRBV7-2 combines with J gene TRBJ2-3; TRBD2 might be the D (5 bases). Sequencing was performed on CD4+ T cells from PBMCs cultured with HCoV-NL63 spike peptides, taken after COVID-19 vaccination. The origin of this receptor is a human donor who received a COVID-19 vaccine. CDR3 protein: CASRLAGIKGDTQYF. The CDR3 coding sequence is TGTGCCAGCAGACTGGCCGGGATTAAAGGAGATACGCAGTATTTT. Complete variable domain (other parts from reference TRBV7-2 and TRBJ2-3): GAGVSQSPSNKVTEKGKDVELRCDPISGHTALYWYRQSLGQGLEFLIYFQGNSAPDKSGLPSDRFSAERTGGSVSTLTIQRTQQEDSAVYLCASRLAGIKGDTQYFGPGTRLTVL.